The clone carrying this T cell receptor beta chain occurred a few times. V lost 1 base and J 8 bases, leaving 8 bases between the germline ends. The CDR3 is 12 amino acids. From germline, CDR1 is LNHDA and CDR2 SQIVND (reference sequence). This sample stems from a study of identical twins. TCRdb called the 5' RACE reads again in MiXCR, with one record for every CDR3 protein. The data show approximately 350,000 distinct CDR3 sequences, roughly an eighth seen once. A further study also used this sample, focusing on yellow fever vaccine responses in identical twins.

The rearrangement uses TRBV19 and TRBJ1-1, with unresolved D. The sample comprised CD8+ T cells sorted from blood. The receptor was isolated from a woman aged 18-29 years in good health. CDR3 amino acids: CASSIGLVEAFF. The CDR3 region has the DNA TGTGCCAGTAGTATAGGGTTGGTAGAAGCTTTCTTT.